Listed here are 4 T cell receptor beta chains from one sample, sequenced in a study of T cell responses to AZD1222 COVID-19 vaccine. Libraries were prepared by immunoSEQ multiplex PCR; TCRdb keeps only in-frame clonotypes and omits some of them. The sample shows around 120,000 clones, under 90% of them seen only once. The source was peripheral blood, collected on day 0 of AZD1222 vaccination. Receptors originate from an adult in good health.

This chain uses TRBV4-1 with TRBJ2-5; no firm D call. Germline CDR1 and CDR2: MGHRA and YSYEKL. V lost 0 bases, J lost 2 bases, and 4 bases lay in between. The CDR3 runs 13 residues. CDR3 amino acids: CASSQEEQETQYF. As DNA, the CDR3 is TGCGCCAGCAGCCAAGAAGAGCAAGAGACCCAGTACTTC.

The chain links TRBV7-8 to TRBJ2-3; perhaps TRBD1 as D (5 bases). Germline V gene data show CDR1 as SGHVS and CDR2 as FQNEAQ. The V and J ends lost 2 bases and 1 base respectively, with 16 bases between them. This CDR3 region has 17 residues. CDR3 amino acids: CASSLYQGSIGTDTQYF. The CDR3 DNA follows: TGTGCCAGCAGCTTATATCAGGGCTCTATTGGCACAGATACGCAGTATTTT. Together with reference TRBV7-8 and TRBJ2-3, the CDR3 gives the full variable domain: GAGVSQSPRYKVAKRGQDVALRCDPISGHVSLFWYQQALGQGPEFLTYFQNEAQLDKSGLPSDRFFAERPEGSVSTLKIQRTQQEDSAVYLCASSLYQGSIGTDTQYFGPGTRLTVL.

The V call is TRBV5-1, the J call TRBJ2-1, with 11 bases lining up with TRBD1. Germline values: CDR1 SGHRS, CDR2 YFSETQ. The CDR3 runs 15 residues. V lost 4 bases and J lost 8; bases outside the gene matches: 8. The CDR3 DNA is TGCGCCAGCAGCGGTGGACAGGGGGCCTGGTATGAGCAGTTCTTC. Encoded protein: CASSGGQGAWYEQFF.

This clone was counted between two and nine times. This chain uses TRBV24-1 with TRBJ2-2; tentative D call: TRBD1 (6 bases). CDR3 length: 17 amino acids. Trimming shortened V by 2 bases and J by 0 bases, and 12 bases separated the two germline ends. The germline CDR1 and CDR2 sequences are KGHDR and SFDVKD. The CDR3 nucleotides are TGTGCCACCAGTGATTGGTCAGGGGCCCCGAACACCGGGGAGCTGTTTTTT. Protein: CATSDWSGAPNTGELFF.